This entry lists 24 T cell receptor beta chains sequenced from one sample in a study of T cells in localized non-small cell lung cancer. Profiling relied on immunoSEQ multiplex PCR, and the TCRdb table lists in-frame clones only, not all of them. Here the sample spans about 41,000 clones, approximately 90% being singletons. Specimen: peripheral blood, collected before any cancer treatment. These receptors all stem from a woman aged 18 to 50 with stage III lung adenocarcinoma.

The table lists this clone with a few counts. This chain links TRBV6-6 with TRBJ2-4; D remains unclear. The V and J ends lost 6 bases and 4 bases respectively, with 7 bases between them. This CDR3 has 12 amino acids. CDR1 is MNHNY, CDR2 SVGAGI, per germline (reference sequence). CDR3 amino acids: CASSRPKNIQYF. The CDR3 bases are TGTGCCAGCAGCCGACCGAAAAACATTCAGTACTTC.

V is TRBV5-6 and J is TRBJ2-1; 7 bases map to TRBD1. The germline gives CDR1 SGHDT, CDR2 YYEEEE. Trimming took 4 bases from V and 1 from J; bases not matched to a gene: 8. This CDR3 has 16 residues. The CDR3 here is CASSTTGDISYNEQFF. CDR3 bases: TGTGCCAGCAGCACAACAGGGGACATATCCTACAATGAGCAGTTCTTC. Looking up the rest from reference TRBV5-6 and TRBJ2-1 gives the full variable domain: DAGVTQSPTHLIKTRGQQVTLRCSPKSGHDTVSWYQQALGQGPQFIFQYYEEEERQRGNFPDRFSGHQFPNYSSELNVNALLLGDSALYLCASSTTGDISYNEQFFGPGTRLTVL.

J is TRBJ2-7 and V is TRBV11-3; 13 bases match TRBD2. The CDR3 sequence is 14 residues long. Germline CDR1 reads SGHNT; CDR2 reads YENEEA. J gave up 4 bases and V 4 bases, and 1 base lay outside the gene matches. The CDR3 sequence is CASSSGLAGYEQYF. The CDR3 coding sequence is TGTGCCAGCAGCTCGGGACTAGCGGGGTACGAGCAGTACTTC.

This clone was found once. The chain couples TRBV7-9 to TRBJ2-3; D is undetermined. CDR1 and CDR2 from the germline V gene are SEHNR and FQNEAQ (reference sequence). V was pared by 5 bases and J by 5 bases, with 11 bases between. CDR3 length equals 13 residues. The CDR3 protein is CASSQNKGDTQYF. The CDR3 coding sequence is TGTGCCAGCAGCCAAAACAAGGGAGATACGCAGTATTTT.

The chain recombines TRBV11-2 with TRBJ1-3; perhaps TRBD1 as D (5 bases). There are 16 residues in the CDR3. The germline gives CDR1 SGHAT, CDR2 FQNNGV. V lost 3 bases, J lost 2 bases, and 14 bases lay in between. The CDR3 sequence: CASSFRQTVAGNTIYF. The CDR3 DNA reads TGTGCCAGCAGCTTTCGACAGACGGTTGCTGGAAACACCATATATTTT.

V and J are TRBV7-3 and TRBJ2-5, with D perhaps matching TRBD2 (6 bases). The CDR3 sequence is 13 residues long. Trimming cost V 5 bases and J 9 bases, with 16 bases left between them. The germline gives CDR1 SGHTA, CDR2 FQGTGA. CDR3 sequence reads: CASSQGSGGAQYF. CDR3 sequence (DNA): TGTGCCAGCAGCCAAGGGAGCGGAGGGGCCCAGTACTTC.

This clone has only one observation. The chain combines TRBV7-9 with TRBJ1-1; 12 positions match TRBD1. Germline lookup yields CDR1 SEHNR and CDR2 FQNEAQ (reference sequence). V was pared by 6 bases and J by 9 bases, with 8 bases of the junction left unmatched. CDR3 length: 14 residues. The CDR3 reads CASRGQGAREKAFF. The CDR3 DNA reads TGTGCCAGCAGGGGACAGGGGGCGCGTGAGAAAGCTTTCTTT.

The J gene is TRBJ2-5, the V gene TRBV2, with TRBD1 matching over 9 bases. The V gene's germline CDR1 is SNHLY and CDR2 FYNNEI. The CDR3 has 15 amino acids. The junction had 6 bases not matched to a gene; V was cut back by 2 bases and J by 5 bases. CDR3 region: CASSETGTGRETQYF. Here the CDR3 DNA reads TGTGCCAGCAGTGAAACGGGGACAGGGAGGGAGACCCAGTACTTC. Complete variable domain (other parts from reference TRBV2 and TRBJ2-5): EPEVTQTPSHQVTQMGQEVILRCVPISNHLYFYWYRQILGQKVEFLVSFYNNEISEKSEIFDDQFSVERPDGSNFTLKIRSTKLEDSAMYFCASSETGTGRETQYFGPGTRLLVL.

The count of this clone is one. The V and J genes are TRBV30 and TRBJ2-7, with 7 positions matching TRBD1. V lost 6 bases and J lost 4; bases outside the gene matches: 12. The germline gives CDR1 GTSNPN, CDR2 SVGIG (reference sequence). CDR3 size: 14 residues. The CDR3 here is CACTSGQRMYEQYF. The CDR3 nucleotides read TGTGCCTGTACATCGGGACAGCGAATGTACGAGCAGTACTTC.

The chain has TRBV5-1 and TRBJ1-6; a possible D gene is TRBD1 (6 bases). The V end lost 4 bases, the J end lost 4 bases, and 15 bases lay between the germline ends. The CDR3 is 16 amino acids. Germline loops: CDR1 SGHRS, CDR2 YFSETQ. CDR3 nucleotides: TGCGCCAGCAGCCGAACAGGGACGGAATATAATTCACCCCTCCACTTT. It codes for CASSRTGTEYNSPLHF.

The chain recombines TRBV7-2 with TRBJ2-1, with a tentative D call TRBD1 (6 bases). The CDR3 spans 15 residues. From germline, CDR1 is SGHTA and CDR2 FQGNSA. Trimming took 1 base from V and 4 from J, leaving 11 bases between them. As DNA, the CDR3 is TGTGCCAGCAGCTTAGAAGCAGGGGAATACAATGAGCAGTTCTTC. Translated: CASSLEAGEYNEQFF.

The chain is built from TRBV5-1 and TRBJ1-1; 8 bases map to TRBD1. V shed 4 bases and J 0 bases; nucleotides not matched to a gene: 5. Germline assignment: CDR1 SGHRS and CDR2 YFSETQ. The CDR3 has 15 amino acids. DNA for the CDR3: TGCGCCAGCAGCGACCCAGGGGGCATGAACACTGAAGCTTTCTTT. It specifies CASSDPGGMNTEAFF.

The chain employs TRBV5-8 and TRBJ2-2; D assignment may be TRBD1 or TRBD2 (5 bases each). V lost 8 bases to trimming and J lost 5 bases, with 19 bases between them. This CDR3 is 15 amino acids long. Germline assignment: CDR1 SGHTS and CDR2 YDEGEE. Here the CDR3 reads CASCAGFGGTGELFF. The CDR3 DNA follows: TGTGCCAGTTGCGCAGGGTTTGGGGGTACCGGGGAGCTGTTTTTT.

The chain joins TRBV2 to TRBJ1-1; 8 positions agree with TRBD1. After removal of 6 bases from V and 1 base from J, the junction contained 4 bases not matched to a gene. Germline-derived CDR1 and CDR2 are SNHLY and FYNNEI. This CDR3 has 14 residues. CDR3 residues: CASRQGEGNTEAFF. As DNA, the CDR3 is TGTGCCAGCAGACAGGGGGAAGGGAACACTGAAGCTTTCTTT.

The chain recombines TRBV11-2 with TRBJ2-7; 9 bases map to TRBD2. V dropped 6 bases and J dropped 2; count of bases not matched to a gene: 5. This CDR3 is built from 14 residues. Germline CDR1 SGHAT, CDR2 FQNNGV. CDR3 bases: TGTGCCAGCAGTCCCCTAGCGGGGACCTACGAGCAGTACTTC. Its translation is CASSPLAGTYEQYF.

V gene TRBV5-1 combines with J gene TRBJ2-5; D is possibly TRBD1 or TRBD2 (5 bases each). Trimming stripped 7 bases from V and 5 bases from J, with 15 bases between. Germline CDR1 SGHRS, CDR2 YFSETQ. The CDR3 length is 13 residues. The CDR3 loop is CASARDEWETQYF. CDR3 sequence (DNA): TGCGCCAGCGCCAGGGACGAATGGGAGACCCAGTACTTC.

This clone has just one count. This chain links TRBV11-2 with TRBJ2-5; 8 bases line up with TRBD2. Germline V lookup: CDR1 SGHAT, CDR2 FQNNGV. This CDR3 region has 15 residues. V gave up 5 bases and J gave up 5 bases; unmatched junction bases: 10. In nucleotides, the CDR3 is TGTGCCAGCAGCCCAGAAGGGACTAGATCTGAGACCCAGTACTTC. It translates to CASSPEGTRSETQYF. Full variable domain (outside the CDR3, taken from reference TRBV11-2 and TRBJ2-5): EAGVAQSPRYKIIEKRQSVAFWCNPISGHATLYWYQQILGQGPKLLIQFQNNGVVDDSQLPKDRFSAERLKGVDSTLKIQPAKLEDSAVYLCASSPEGTRSETQYFGPGTRLLVL.

For the CDR3, the DNA is TGTGCCAGCAGCCCGGGGGGCCCCTACAATGAGCAGTTCTTC. This encodes CASSPGGPYNEQFF. V is TRBV11-2 and J is TRBJ2-1; possibly TRBD2 for D (7 bases). V lost 5 bases to trimming and J lost 2 bases, with 10 bases between them. From germline, CDR1 is SGHAT and CDR2 FQNNGV. The CDR3 loop spans 14 amino acids.

The chain recombines TRBV6-1 with TRBJ1-5; TRBD1 agrees at 12 bases. This CDR3 region has 15 residues. Losses at the gene ends were 9 bases for V and 6 bases for J; bases not matched to a gene: 9. CDR1 and CDR2 (germline): MNHNS, SASEGT. This chain's CDR3 is CASLWGDRGPQPQHF. The DNA of the CDR3 is TGTGCCAGTCTCTGGGGGGACAGGGGGCCTCAGCCCCAGCATTTT.

The V and J genes are TRBV11-2 and TRBJ1-2; D is perhaps TRBD1 (5 bases). The V end was cut by 2 bases, the J end by 4 bases, with 14 bases between. Germline-derived CDR1 and CDR2 are SGHAT and FQNNGV. The CDR3 consists of 15 residues. CDR3 in amino acids: CASSLSRQGGYGYTF. The CDR3 DNA reads TGTGCCAGCAGCTTAAGTCGGCAGGGCGGCTATGGCTACACCTTC. Full variable domain (missing parts from reference TRBV11-2 and TRBJ1-2): EAGVAQSPRYKIIEKRQSVAFWCNPISGHATLYWYQQILGQGPKLLIQFQNNGVVDDSQLPKDRFSAERLKGVDSTLKIQPAKLEDSAVYLCASSLSRQGGYGYTFGSGTRLTVV.

V and J are TRBV11-1 and TRBJ1-3; D uncertain. Trimming stripped 5 bases from V and 0 bases from J, with 11 bases between. Germline V gives CDR1 SGHAT, CDR2 FQDESV (reference sequence). This CDR3 comprises 15 residues. DNA for the CDR3: TGTGCCAGCAGCCTAAGAGGGTACTCTGGAAACACCATATATTTT. This encodes CASSLRGYSGNTIYF.

The J gene is TRBJ2-6, the V gene TRBV11-2, with a tentative D call TRBD2 (6 bases). V was cut by 5 bases and J by 1 base, with 9 bases left in between. This CDR3 comprises 15 residues. The germline CDR1 and CDR2 sequences are SGHAT and FQNNGV. The CDR3 reads CASSLGGSGANVLTF. Written as DNA, the CDR3 is TGTGCCAGCAGCCTCGGGGGTTCTGGGGCCAACGTCCTGACTTTC.

J is TRBJ1-1 and V is TRBV13, with D possibly TRBD1 on 5 matching bases. Between the trimmed V and J ends, which lost 2 bases and 0 bases, there was a span of 13 bases. CDR3 size: 16 residues. Germline CDR1 reads PRHDT; CDR2 reads FYEKMQ (reference sequence). CDR3 coding DNA: TGTGCCAGCAGCTTAACAGGACTGGACATGAACACTGAAGCTTTCTTT. Amino acids: CASSLTGLDMNTEAFF.

This clone has just a few counts. The genes are TRBV4-1 and TRBJ1-3; perhaps TRBD1 as D (5 bases). Trimming pared 0 bases from V and 4 bases from J, leaving 10 bases between. Germline CDR1 reads MGHRA; CDR2 reads YSYEKL. The length of the CDR3 is 15 residues. The CDR3 nucleotides are TGCGCCAGCAGCCAAGATGCGACAGCCGGAAACACCATATATTTT. As protein: CASSQDATAGNTIYF.